This entry concerns a single T cell receptor (beta chain). Its ends do not fully match the called genes, so a read error is possible. The data were obtained in a study of tumor-infiltrating lymphocytes in oesophageal squamous cell carcinoma. TCRdb re-analysed the PCR reads in MiXCR, keeping a single row per CDR3 protein. The repertoire holds some 25,000 distinct CDR3 sequences, with 38% as singletons. CDR3 length: 18 residues. Germline V gene sequence: CDR1 SGHVS, CDR2 FNYEAQ. The TCR was taken from a male donor with esophageal squamous cell carcinoma. Sequencing input: esophageal tumor tissue. The chain links TRBV7-6 to TRBJ2-3; TRBD2 agrees at 9 bases. This CDR3 reads CASSLRSGGRDRTDTQYF. CDR3 nucleotide sequence: TGTGCCAGCAGCTTAAGGAGCGGGGGGCGAGACCGCACCGATACGCAGTATTTT.